Sequencing of this T cell receptor beta chain was carried out in a study of blood T cell repertoires in COVID-19. Libraries were prepared by immunoSEQ multiplex PCR; TCRdb keeps only in-frame clonotypes and omits some of them. The sample records about 280,000 clones, 85% being singletons. Per the germline V gene, CDR1 is SEHNR and CDR2 is FQNEAQ (reference sequence). Deletions cut 1 base from V and 7 bases from J, with 10 bases between. This CDR3 is built from 13 residues. With regard to this clone: Other DNA sequences from this sample encode an identical CDR3 as well.

Donors were grouped by their self-reported clinical history. The recovered donors of Cohort 3 showed two negative PCRs, clearance, or symptom resolution. The chain links TRBV7-9 to TRBJ1-1; D unclear. The source is a woman between 50 and 59 years old who had recovered from COVID-19. The sequencing sample was made of PBMCs or T cells enriched from blood (not recorded which). The DNA of the CDR3 is TGTGCCAGCAGCTTAGGAGCGAGAGGTGAAGCTTTCTTT. Its protein product is CASSLGARGEAFF.